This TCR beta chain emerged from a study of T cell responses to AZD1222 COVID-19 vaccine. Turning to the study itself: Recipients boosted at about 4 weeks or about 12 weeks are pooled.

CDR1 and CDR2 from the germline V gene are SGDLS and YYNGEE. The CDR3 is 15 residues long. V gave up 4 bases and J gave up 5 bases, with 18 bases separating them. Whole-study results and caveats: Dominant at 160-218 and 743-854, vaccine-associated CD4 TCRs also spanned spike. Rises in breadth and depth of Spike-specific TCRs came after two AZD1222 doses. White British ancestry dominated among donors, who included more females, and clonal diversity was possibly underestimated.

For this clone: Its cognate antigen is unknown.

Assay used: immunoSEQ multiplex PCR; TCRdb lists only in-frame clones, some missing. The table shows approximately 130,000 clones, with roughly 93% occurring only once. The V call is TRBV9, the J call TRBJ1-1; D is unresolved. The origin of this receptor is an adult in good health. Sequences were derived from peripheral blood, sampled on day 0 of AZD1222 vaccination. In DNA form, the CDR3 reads TGTGCCAGCAGCCCTAATGTGGACCCATCGACTGAAGCTTTCTTT. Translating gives CASSPNVDPSTEAFF.